One and the same sample provided the 22 T cell receptor beta chains below, sequenced in a study of cytomegalovirus exposure and HLA in healthy donors. A multiplex PCR was run with 60 Vbeta primers and 13 Jbeta primers. Only in-frame clones appear in the TCRdb table, and some are missing; sequencing was by immunoSEQ multiplex PCR. Of about 180,000 clones listed, roughly 75% are singletons. The sequenced material came from PBMCs. The receptors shown here come from a female donor in good health and CMV-seronegative.

A few counts support this clone. This chain links TRBV11-2 with TRBJ2-7; 11 bases fit TRBD2. The germline gives CDR1 SGHAT, CDR2 FQNNGV. Trimming at V came to 5 bases and at J to 5 bases, leaving 5 bases not matched to a gene. CDR3 length equals 14 residues. The CDR3 coding sequence is TGTGCCAGCAGCCAACGACTAGCGGGGAACGAGCAGTACTTC. Its protein product is CASSQRLAGNEQYF.

In this sample, this clone turned up a few times. The chain has TRBV7-2 and TRBJ2-1; D is undetermined. V was cut by 2 bases and J by 4 bases, with 9 bases left in between. The CDR3 is made up of 14 amino acids. The germline gives CDR1 SGHTA, CDR2 FQGNSA. CDR3 loop: CASSLQARYNEQFF. CDR3 DNA: TGTGCCAGCAGCTTACAGGCGCGATACAATGAGCAGTTCTTC.

The CDR3 DNA sequence: TGTGCCAGCAGTCCCCAAGGGGGACGCAATCAGCCCCAGCATTTT. Its translation: CASSPQGGRNQPQHF. This sequence joins TRBV6-1 and TRBJ1-5; possibly TRBD1 for D (6 bases). The germline gives CDR1 MNHNS, CDR2 SASEGT. The CDR3 covers 15 residues. The V end lost 5 bases, the J end lost 2 bases, and 13 bases lay between the germline ends.

This chain connects TRBV6-5 to TRBJ1-1, with D maybe TRBD1 (6 bases). Trimming removed 7 bases at V and 8 bases at J, with 11 bases between. Looked up from germline, CDR1 is MNHEY and CDR2 is SVGAGI. There are 11 residues in the CDR3. The chain's CDR3 is CASTNGQEAFF. The DNA for the CDR3 is TGTGCCAGCACTAACGGACAGGAAGCTTTCTTT.

V is TRBV9 and J is TRBJ2-1; 8 bases line up with TRBD2. CDR1 and CDR2 (germline): SGDLS, YYNGEE. This CDR3 region has 16 residues. J lost 8 bases, V lost 0 bases, and 10 bases had no gene match. The DNA for the CDR3 is TGTGCCAGCAGCGTAGGGAGGACTAGCTTGTGGGATGAGCAGTTCTTC. Its translation is CASSVGRTSLWDEQFF.

The chain employs TRBV7-9 and TRBJ2-7, with 8 bases that match TRBD1. The CDR3 length is 15 residues. Trimming cost V 5 bases and J 2 bases; bases outside gene matches: 8. Looked up from germline, CDR1 is SEHNR and CDR2 is FQNEAQ (reference sequence). The CDR3 region has the DNA TGTGCCAGCAGCCCCGATGGACAGGGTGCCTACGAGCAGTACTTC. Its translation is CASSPDGQGAYEQYF.

As DNA, the CDR3 is TGTGCCAGCAGTGTGGGGGGGGTGGGAAACATTCAGTACTTC. Translation: CASSVGGVGNIQYF. This chain joins TRBV6-5 and TRBJ2-4; TRBD2 aligns across 7 bases. The CDR3 is 14 residues long. Germline CDR1 MNHEY, CDR2 SVGAGI. Trimming at V came to 5 bases and at J to 6 bases, leaving 7 bases not matched to a gene.

The chain combines TRBV28 with TRBJ1-3; D uncertain. With 6 bases removed from V and 0 bases from J, the gap between germline ends came to 9 bases. Germline V gene lookup returns CDR1 MDHEN and CDR2 SYDVKM. There are 14 residues in the CDR3. This CDR3 is CASSPPISGNTIYF. The DNA of the CDR3 is TGTGCCAGCAGCCCTCCTATCTCTGGAAACACCATATATTTT.

This clone has a single count. J is TRBJ2-7 and V is TRBV4-3, with 10 bases aligning to TRBD1. Germline V CDR1 and CDR2: LGHNA, YSLEER. V trimming: 0 bases; J trimming: 5 bases; junction bases outside the gene matches: 19. CDR3 size: 20 residues. The CDR3 DNA is TGCGCCAGCAGCCAAGAGTGGGGACAGGGGATGTTAACGGATCGGAACGAGCAGTACTTC. This codes for CASSQEWGQGMLTDRNEQYF.

The chain combines TRBV27 with TRBJ1-1; 9 bases align to TRBD1. The CDR3 runs 15 residues. CDR1 is MNHEY, CDR2 SMNVEV, per germline (reference sequence). After removal of 5 bases from V and 4 bases from J, the junction contained 8 bases not matched to a gene. CDR3 region: CASSRDRGGSTEAFF. The CDR3 DNA reads as TGTGCCAGCAGTCGTGACAGGGGGGGGAGCACTGAAGCTTTCTTT.

The genes are TRBV4-3 and TRBJ2-5; 7 nucleotides line up with TRBD2. The V gene's germline CDR1 is LGHNA and CDR2 YSLEER. After removal of 0 bases from V and 0 bases from J, the junction contained 10 bases not matched to a gene. The CDR3 is 18 amino acids. In nucleotides, the CDR3 is TGCGCCAGCAGCCAAGATCCCAGCGGGGACCTGTACCAAGAGACCCAGTACTTC. This codes for CASSQDPSGDLYQETQYF.

This chain uses TRBV4-3 with TRBJ1-2, with 7 bases fitting TRBD1. The germline V gene encodes CDR1 LGHNA and CDR2 YSLEER. The CDR3 totals 14 residues. Trimming took 4 bases from V and 2 from J; bases not matched to a gene: 4. CDR3 amino acids: CASSPPTGNYGYTF. The CDR3 nucleotides read TGCGCCAGCAGCCCACCGACAGGGAACTATGGCTACACCTTC.

The V call is TRBV7-2, the J call TRBJ2-7; 9 bases are shared with TRBD1. Trimming removed 3 bases from V and 2 bases from J; junction bases left unmatched: 5. Germline V gives CDR1 SGHTA, CDR2 FQGNSA. The CDR3 consists of 15 residues. The CDR3 DNA reads TGTGCCAGCAGCTTTGGGACAGGGCCTGCCTACGAGCAGTACTTC. It specifies CASSFGTGPAYEQYF.

This rearrangement joins TRBV10-3 to TRBJ1-3, with a weak D call TRBD1 (5 bases). The ends were cut back, 4 bases at V and 2 bases at J, with 9 bases in the middle. This CDR3 spans 14 amino acids. The V gene's germline CDR1 is ENHRY and CDR2 SYGVKD. CDR3 sequence: CAISGSGTGNTIYF. CDR3 nucleotide sequence: TGTGCCATCAGTGGCTCAGGGACTGGAAACACCATATATTTT.

The CDR3 region is CASSRLAGEETQYF. The CDR3 DNA is TGTGCCAGCAGTCGCCTAGCGGGGGAAGAGACCCAGTACTTC. This chain joins TRBV6-4 and TRBJ2-5, with 10 bases fitting TRBD2. V shed 5 bases and J 3 bases; nucleotides not matched to a gene: 3. Germline V gene data show CDR1 as MRHNA and CDR2 as SNTAGT. The CDR3 is made up of 14 amino acids.

This clone was found a few times. This rearrangement joins TRBV7-2 to TRBJ1-5; no firm D call. CDR1 and CDR2 from the germline V gene are SGHTA and FQGNSA. This CDR3 is 13 amino acids long. With 4 bases removed from V and 6 bases from J, the gap between germline ends came to 10 bases. The CDR3 DNA reads as TGTGCCAGCAGCTACGCGGGGAGTCAGCCCCAGCATTTT. It translates to CASSYAGSQPQHF.

The chain joins TRBV4-3 to TRBJ2-7; maybe TRBD2 (5 bases). CDR3 size: 14 residues. Germline V gene data show CDR1 as LGHNA and CDR2 as YSLEER. Trimming shortened V by 3 bases and J by 2 bases, and 11 bases separated the two germline ends. The CDR3 DNA reads TGCGCCAGCAGCCAGAGGACGGGAACCTACGAGCAGTACTTC. Its protein is CASSQRTGTYEQYF.

The DNA of the CDR3 is TGTGCCAGCAGTCTGACTAGAAGCACAGATACGCAGTATTTT. As protein: CASSLTRSTDTQYF. The V and J genes are TRBV6-1 and TRBJ2-3, with D possibly being TRBD2 (6 bases). The CDR3 totals 14 residues. Trimming cost V 5 bases and J 0 bases, with 9 bases left between them. The germline V gene encodes CDR1 MNHNS and CDR2 SASEGT.

This chain connects TRBV19 to TRBJ2-7; 7 nucleotides agree with TRBD1. J was trimmed by 5 bases and V by 5 bases; bases with no gene match: 12. The CDR3 length is 15 residues. Germline V lookup: CDR1 LNHDA, CDR2 SQIVND (reference sequence). The CDR3 DNA is TGTGCCAGTAGTTCTCTCGGGACAGAAGCCCACGAGCAGTACTTC. It translates to CASSSLGTEAHEQYF.

The CDR3 loop reads CASSLVRVNTEAFF. DNA of the CDR3: TGTGCCAGCAGCTTAGTTCGGGTGAACACTGAAGCTTTCTTT. The V gene is TRBV11-2, the J gene TRBJ1-1; D is unresolved. The ends were cut back, 1 base at V and 0 bases at J, with 6 bases in the middle. CDR3 length: 14 residues. Germline V gene sequence: CDR1 SGHAT, CDR2 FQNNGV.

This chain connects TRBV5-1 to TRBJ2-3; the D gene is possibly TRBD1 (6 bases). V lost 5 bases, J lost 2 bases, and 12 bases lay in between. This CDR3 contains 14 residues. Per germline, CDR1 SGHRS and CDR2 YFSETQ. CDR3: CASSPGEHTDTQYF. For the CDR3, the DNA is TGCGCCAGCAGTCCAGGGGAACACACAGATACGCAGTATTTT.

This clone was found once. The chain couples TRBV7-8 to TRBJ2-1; 12 bases line up with TRBD2. The length of the CDR3 is 17 residues. Germline CDR1 reads SGHVS; CDR2 reads FQNEAQ. V was pared by 2 bases and J by 5 bases, with 7 bases of the junction left unmatched. CDR3 loop: CASSLPRTSGNNNEQFF. The DNA of the CDR3 is TGTGCCAGCAGCTTACCGCGGACTAGCGGGAACAACAATGAGCAGTTCTTC.